This entry features one TCR beta chain sequence. Antigen specificity is unknown. Generated by immunoSEQ multiplex PCR, the TCRdb table keeps only in-frame clones and is missing some. The profile shows approximately 17,000 clones, 65% to 70% of them singletons. There are 15 residues in the CDR3. The germline gives CDR1 MNHNY, CDR2 SVGAGI (reference sequence). Trimming at V came to 7 bases and at J to 2 bases, leaving 10 bases not matched to a gene. The sample originates from a study of cytotoxic CD8 clonotypes in ibrutinib-treated CLL. Study outcomes and limitations: An increase in clonality occurred at ibrutinib response, followed by a return toward baseline at progression.

The chain recombines TRBV6-6 with TRBJ2-7; 8 bases line up with TRBD2. The specimen was PBMCs, collected before ibrutinib treatment. This TCR was recovered from a human donor with chronic lymphocytic leukemia. The CDR3 sequence: CASTSGGDRPYEQYF. DNA for the CDR3: TGTGCCAGCACCTCCGGGGGGGACCGACCCTACGAGCAGTACTTC.